The clone carrying this T cell receptor beta chain has just a few counts. What it recognizes is unknown. The sample belongs to a study of T cell repertoires in cytomegalovirus infection. Study-level background: CMV infection together with matching HLA type was indicated by public TCR beta signatures.

The germline V gene encodes CDR1 SGHKS and CDR2 YYEKEE (reference sequence). The CDR3 totals 14 residues. The V and J ends lost 7 bases and 2 bases respectively, with 15 bases between them. TCRdb passed the reads through MiXCR, listing each CDR3 protein once. The data show about 180,000 distinct CDR3 sequences, about an eighth seen once. Points from the study as a whole: Frequencies of public TCR beta families were cumulated, and this identified carriers of CMV plus the relevant HLA. What dominated the ex vivo response were HLA-C-restricted CMV-specific TCR beta clonotypes.

The source of this sequence is a human donor in good health (CMV status not recorded). Some clones in this sample may be carry-over from other donors' samples. The V and J genes are TRBV5-5 and TRBJ2-5, with a weak D call TRBD1 (6 bases). Sequencing input: PBMCs. CDR3: CASRRTAVQETQYF. CDR3 in DNA: TGTGCCAGCCGACGGACAGCTGTTCAAGAGACCCAGTACTTC.